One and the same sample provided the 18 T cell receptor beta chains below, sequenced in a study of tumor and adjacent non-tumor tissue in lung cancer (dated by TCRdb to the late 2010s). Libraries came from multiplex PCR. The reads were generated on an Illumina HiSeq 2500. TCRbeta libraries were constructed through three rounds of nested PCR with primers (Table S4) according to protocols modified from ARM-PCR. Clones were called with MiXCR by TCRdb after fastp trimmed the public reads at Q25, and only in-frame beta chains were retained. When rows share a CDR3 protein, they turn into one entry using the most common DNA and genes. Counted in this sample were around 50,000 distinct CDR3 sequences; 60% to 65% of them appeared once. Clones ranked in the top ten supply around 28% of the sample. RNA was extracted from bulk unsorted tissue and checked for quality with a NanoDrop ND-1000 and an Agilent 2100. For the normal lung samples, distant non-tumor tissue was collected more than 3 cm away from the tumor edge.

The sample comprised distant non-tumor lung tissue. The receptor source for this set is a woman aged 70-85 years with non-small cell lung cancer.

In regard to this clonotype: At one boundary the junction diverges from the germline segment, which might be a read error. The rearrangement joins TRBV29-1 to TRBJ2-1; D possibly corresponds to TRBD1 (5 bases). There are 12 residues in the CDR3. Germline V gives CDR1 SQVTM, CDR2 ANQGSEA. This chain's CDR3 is CNVDSGYNERFF. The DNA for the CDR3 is TGTAACGTTGATTCAGGGTACAATGAGCGGTTCTTC.

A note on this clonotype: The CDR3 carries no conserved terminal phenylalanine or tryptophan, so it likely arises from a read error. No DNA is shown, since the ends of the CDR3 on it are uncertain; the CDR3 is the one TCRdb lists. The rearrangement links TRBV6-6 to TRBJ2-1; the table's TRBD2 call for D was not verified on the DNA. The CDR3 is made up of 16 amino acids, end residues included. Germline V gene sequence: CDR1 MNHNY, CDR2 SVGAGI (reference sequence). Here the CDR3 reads CASSTTSGRFYNEQFL.

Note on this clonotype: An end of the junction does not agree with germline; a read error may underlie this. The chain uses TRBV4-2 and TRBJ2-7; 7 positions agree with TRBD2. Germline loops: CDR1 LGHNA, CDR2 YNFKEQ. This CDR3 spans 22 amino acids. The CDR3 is CARSQVFIRLLAILPSSYEQYF. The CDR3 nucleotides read TGTGCCAGAAGCCAAGTTTTCATCAGATTACTAGCGATATTACCGAGCTCCTACGAGCAGTACTTC.

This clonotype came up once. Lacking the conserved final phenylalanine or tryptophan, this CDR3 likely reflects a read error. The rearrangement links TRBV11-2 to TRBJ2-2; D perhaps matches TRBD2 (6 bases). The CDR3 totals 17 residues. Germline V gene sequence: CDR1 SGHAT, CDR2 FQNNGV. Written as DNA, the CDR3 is TGTGCCAGCAGCCCCCCCGGGCGGCTAGCGAACATCGGGGAGCTGTTTATT. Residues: CASSPPGRLANIGELFI.

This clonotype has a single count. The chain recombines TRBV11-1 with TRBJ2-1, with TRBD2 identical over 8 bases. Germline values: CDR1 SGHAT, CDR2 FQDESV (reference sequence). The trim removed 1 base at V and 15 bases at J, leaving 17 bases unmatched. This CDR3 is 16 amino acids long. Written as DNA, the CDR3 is TGTGCCAGCAGCTTAGTCCTAGCGGGCCTGTACAATAAGCTGTTCTTC. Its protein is CASSLVLAGLYNKLFF.

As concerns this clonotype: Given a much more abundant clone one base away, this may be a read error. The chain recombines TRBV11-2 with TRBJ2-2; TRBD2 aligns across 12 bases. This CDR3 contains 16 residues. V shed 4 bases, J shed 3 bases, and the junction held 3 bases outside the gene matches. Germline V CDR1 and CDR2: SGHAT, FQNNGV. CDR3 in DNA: TGTGCCAGCAGCTCGACTAGCGGGAGTGACACCGGGGAGCTGTTTTTT. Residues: CASSSTSGSDTGELFF.

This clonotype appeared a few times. The CDR3 bases are TGCAGTGCTAGTTCTCCAGGGGGAGAGACCCAGTACTTC. This translates into CSASSPGGETQYF. V usage is TRBV20-1 and J usage is TRBJ2-5; TRBD1 matches 7 bases. V shed 3 bases and J 4 bases; nucleotides not matched to a gene: 5. This CDR3 has 13 amino acids. Germline assignment: CDR1 DFQATT and CDR2 SNEGSKA (reference sequence).

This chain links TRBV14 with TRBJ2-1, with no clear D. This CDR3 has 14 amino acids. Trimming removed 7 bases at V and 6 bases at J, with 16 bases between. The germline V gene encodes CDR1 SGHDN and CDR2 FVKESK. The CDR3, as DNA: TGTGCCAGCAATACCGACGGGCCTCGCAATGAGCAGTTCTTC. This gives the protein CASNTDGPRNEQFF. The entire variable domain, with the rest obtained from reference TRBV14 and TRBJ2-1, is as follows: EAGVTQFPSHSVIEKGQTVTLRCDPISGHDNLYWYRRVMGKEIKFLLHFVKESKQDESGMPNNRFLAERTGGTYSTLKVQPAELEDSGVYFCASNTDGPRNEQFFGPGTRLTVL.

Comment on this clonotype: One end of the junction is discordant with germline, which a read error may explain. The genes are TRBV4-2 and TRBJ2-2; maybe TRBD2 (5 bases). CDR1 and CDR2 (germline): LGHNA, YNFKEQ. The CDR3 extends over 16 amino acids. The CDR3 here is CASSQGWATNTGEPFF. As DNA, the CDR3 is TGTGCCAGCAGCCAAGGATGGGCCACGAACACCGGGGAGCCGTTTTTT.

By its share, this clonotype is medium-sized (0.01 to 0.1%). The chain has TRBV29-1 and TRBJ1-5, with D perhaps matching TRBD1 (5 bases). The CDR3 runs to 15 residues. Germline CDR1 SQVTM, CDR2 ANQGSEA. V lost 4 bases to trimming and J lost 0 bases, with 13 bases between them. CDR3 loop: CSVVLQGYSNQPQHF. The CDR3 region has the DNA TGCAGCGTTGTTCTTCAGGGCTATAGCAATCAGCCCCAGCATTTT.

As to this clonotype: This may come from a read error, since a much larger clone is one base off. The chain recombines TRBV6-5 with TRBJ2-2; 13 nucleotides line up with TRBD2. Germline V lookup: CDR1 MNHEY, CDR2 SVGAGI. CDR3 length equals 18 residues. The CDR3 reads CASSHSFWTSGSSGELLF. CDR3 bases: TGTGCCAGCAGTCACTCTTTTTGGACTAGCGGGAGCTCCGGGGAGCTGCTTTTT.

CDR3 protein: CASSSSLRHSGKETQYF. The CDR3 DNA sequence: TGTGCCAGCAGCTCCAGTCTTCGACACTCGGGGAAAGAGACCCAGTACTTC. This rearrangement joins TRBV7-8 to TRBJ2-5, with D possibly matching TRBD2 (5 bases). There are 17 residues in the CDR3. Germline V lookup: CDR1 SGHVS, CDR2 FQNEAQ. V was trimmed by 4 bases and J by 3 bases, leaving 21 bases between them.

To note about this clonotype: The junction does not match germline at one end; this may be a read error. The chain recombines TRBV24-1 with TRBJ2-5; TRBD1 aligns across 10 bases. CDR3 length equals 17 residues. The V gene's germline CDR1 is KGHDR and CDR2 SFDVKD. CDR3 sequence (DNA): TGTGTCACCAGTGAGGACGGACAGGGGGTAAGGTCAGAGACCCAGTACTTT. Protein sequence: CVTSEDGQGVRSETQYF.

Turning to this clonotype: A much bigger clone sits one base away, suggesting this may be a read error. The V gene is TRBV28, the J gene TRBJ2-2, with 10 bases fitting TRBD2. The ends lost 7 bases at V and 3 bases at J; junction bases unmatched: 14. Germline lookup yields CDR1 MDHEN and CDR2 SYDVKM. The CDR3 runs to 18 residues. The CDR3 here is CASNPLAGRPRDTGELFF. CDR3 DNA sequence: TGTGCCAGCAATCCACTAGCGGGAAGGCCTCGGGACACCGGGGAGCTGTTTTTT.

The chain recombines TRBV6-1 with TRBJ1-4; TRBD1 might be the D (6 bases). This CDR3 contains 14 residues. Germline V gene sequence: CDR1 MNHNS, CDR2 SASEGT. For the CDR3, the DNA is TGTAGCAGCAGTGAAGTACAGGGTGATGAAAAACTGTTTTTT. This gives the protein CSSSEVQGDEKLFF.

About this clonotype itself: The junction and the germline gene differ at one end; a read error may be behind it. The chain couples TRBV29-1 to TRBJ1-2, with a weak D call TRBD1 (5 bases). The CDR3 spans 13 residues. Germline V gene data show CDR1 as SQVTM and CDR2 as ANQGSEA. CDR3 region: CSVEGPSNYGYTF. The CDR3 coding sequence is TGCAGCGTTGAGGGACCGAGCAACTATGGTTACACCTTC. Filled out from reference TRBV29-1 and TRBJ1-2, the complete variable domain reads SAVISQKPSRDICQRGTSLTIQCQVDSQVTMMFWYRQQPGQSLTLIATANQGSEATYESGFVIDKFPISRPNLTFSTLTVSNMSPEDSSIYLCSVEGPSNYGYTFGSGTRLTVV.

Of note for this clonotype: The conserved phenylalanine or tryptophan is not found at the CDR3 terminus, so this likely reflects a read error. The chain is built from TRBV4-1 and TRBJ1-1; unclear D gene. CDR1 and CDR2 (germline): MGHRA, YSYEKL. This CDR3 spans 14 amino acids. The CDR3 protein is CASSRRTENTEAFL. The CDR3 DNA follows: TGCGCTAGCAGCCGCCGGACGGAGAACACTGAAGCTTTCTTA.

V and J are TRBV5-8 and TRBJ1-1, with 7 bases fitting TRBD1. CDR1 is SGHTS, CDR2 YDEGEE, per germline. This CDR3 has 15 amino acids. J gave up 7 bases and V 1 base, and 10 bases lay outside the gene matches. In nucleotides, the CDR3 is TGTGCCAGCAGCTTGATGACAGGGACTCGAGGTGAAGCTTTCTTT. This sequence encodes CASSLMTGTRGEAFF.